These T cell receptor beta chains were read from a single sample in a study of shared clonotypes between healthy human individuals. The data were produced by immunoSEQ multiplex PCR, yet TCRdb's version contains in-frame clones alone and is incomplete. The data show approximately 1.9 million clones, 90% to 95% seen once. The material sequenced was naive CD8+ T cells from PBMCs. These receptor sequences come from a young man in good health. Some clones in this sample may be carry-over from other donors' samples. CDR3s include the opening cysteine and the closing phenylalanine or tryptophan. Fields, in order: CDR3 DNA, CDR3 protein, J gene, V gene, clone size, D gene. A D gene is named only where the DNA matches it firmly. Clone size is given for some rows only: seen once, a few or many times, or a class if the clone is expanded.

DNA: TGTGCCACCCTGAACCTAGCGGGGGTGGAGCAGTACTTC
CDR3: CATLNLAGVEQYF
J: TRBJ2-7
V: TRBV10-3
size: -
D: TRBD2

DNA: TGCGCCAGCAGCTTGGTAGGCAGCCGTGACCCCCACGGCTACACCTTC
CDR3: CASSLVGSRDPHGYTF
J: TRBJ1-2
V: TRBV5-1
size: once
D: -

DNA: TGTGCCAGCAGCTTTGTTCCTAGCGGGAGCGGGACCCAGTACTTC
CDR3: CASSFVPSGSGTQYF
J: TRBJ2-5
V: TRBV11-2
size: -
D: TRBD2

DNA: TGTGCCAGCAGTGAAGTGTCCAGGGGCCACGAGCAGTACTTC
CDR3: CASSEVSRGHEQYF
J: TRBJ2-7
V: TRBV2
size: -
D: -

DNA: TGTGCCAGCAGGCGGCGCACAGGGGCGCGGGAGACCCAGTACTTC
CDR3: CASRRRTGARETQYF
J: TRBJ2-5
V: TRBV28
size: -
D: TRBD1

DNA: TGTGCCAGCAGCCCACGGGACCCTGTTTCCTACAATGAGCAGTTCTTC
CDR3: CASSPRDPVSYNEQFF
J: TRBJ2-1
V: TRBV11-2
size: -
D: -

DNA: TGCGCCAGCAGCTTGGCCGGATCCCCCAATTACGGCGGGAGAGCAGTCACAGATACGCAGTATTTT
CDR3: CASSLAGSPNYGGRAVTDTQYF
J: TRBJ2-3
V: TRBV5-1
size: -
D: TRBD2

DNA: TGTGCCACCCCCACCGGGACGCAGTCCTTAAATGAGCAGTTCTTC
CDR3: CATPTGTQSLNEQFF
J: TRBJ2-1
V: TRBV2
size: -
D: -

DNA: TGTGCCAGCAGCCTAATCCCCCCAGGGGGACAGCCCCAGCATTTT
CDR3: CASSLIPPGGQPQHF
J: TRBJ1-5
V: TRBV27
size: once
D: TRBD1

DNA: TGTGCCAGCCGTTCACCTGAAACCTACAATGAGCAGTTCTTC
CDR3: CASRSPETYNEQFF
J: TRBJ2-1
V: TRBV27
size: once
D: -

DNA: TGTGCCAGCGGGAGCGGACCCCTCTACGAGCAGTACTTC
CDR3: CASGSGPLYEQYF
J: TRBJ2-7
V: TRBV27
size: -
D: -

DNA: TGCGCCAGCAGCCAAGATCGAAGCGTCGAGCAGTACTTC
CDR3: CASSQDRSVEQYF
J: TRBJ2-7
V: TRBV4-3
size: -
D: -

DNA: TGTGCCAGAACCCAGGTCCCGCGACGGGTCCTAGATACGCAGTATTTT
CDR3: CARTQVPRRVLDTQYF
J: TRBJ2-3
V: TRBV5-3
size: -
D: -

DNA: TGTGCCAGCAGCTTAGCCAGGGTGGGCAATGAGCAGTTCTTC
CDR3: CASSLARVGNEQFF
J: TRBJ2-1
V: TRBV11-2
size: -
D: -

DNA: TGCAGCGTTGAAGAAGTATCCGCGGGATCAGAATACGAGCAGTACTTC
CDR3: CSVEEVSAGSEYEQYF
J: TRBJ2-7
V: TRBV29-1
size: -
D: -

DNA: TGTGCCATCAGTGACCGGGACAGGGCCACCAATGAGCAGTTCTTC
CDR3: CAISDRDRATNEQFF
J: TRBJ2-1
V: TRBV10-3
size: once
D: TRBD1

DNA: TGCGCCAGCAGCACCGGGACAGGGCTTAGTTACGAGCAGTACTTC
CDR3: CASSTGTGLSYEQYF
J: TRBJ2-7
V: TRBV5-1
size: -
D: TRBD1

DNA: TGTGCCAGCAGCTCCGACCACAGGAGATACGAGCAGTACTTC
CDR3: CASSSDHRRYEQYF
J: TRBJ2-7
V: TRBV7-8
size: -
D: -

DNA: TGTGCCAGCAGCTTACAGGGTAATCAGCCCCAGCATTTT
CDR3: CASSLQGNQPQHF
J: TRBJ1-5
V: TRBV27
size: once
D: -

DNA: TGTGCCAGCAGTTGGAGACAGAATCAGCCCCAGCATTTT
CDR3: CASSWRQNQPQHF
J: TRBJ1-5
V: TRBV28
size: -
D: -

DNA: TGTGCCAGCTCGGATGCAGGGGCCGTTAACTATGGCTACACCTTC
CDR3: CASSDAGAVNYGYTF
J: TRBJ1-2
V: TRBV27
size: -
D: -

DNA: TGTGCCAGCACGTTGGGGCTTAATGAAAAACTGTTTTTT
CDR3: CASTLGLNEKLFF
J: TRBJ1-4
V: TRBV7-9
size: once
D: -

DNA: TGCAGCGCACGCTACAATGAGCAGTTCTTC
CDR3: CSARYNEQFF
J: TRBJ2-1
V: TRBV29-1
size: -
D: -

DNA: TGCGCCAGCAGCCAAGATGGGGGTCCAAATCAGCCCCAGCATTTT
CDR3: CASSQDGGPNQPQHF
J: TRBJ1-5
V: TRBV4-3
size: -
D: -

DNA: TGCGCCAGCAGCCAAGATGCTGGGTACGAGCAGTACTTC
CDR3: CASSQDAGYEQYF
J: TRBJ2-7
V: TRBV4-3
size: -
D: -

DNA: TGTGCCACCAGCAGAGGACAGCTAACTGTTGAAGCTTTCTTT
CDR3: CATSRGQLTVEAFF
J: TRBJ1-1
V: TRBV15
size: -
D: -

DNA: TGTGCCAGCAGTTTACTAGCGGGATGGGACAATGAGCAGTTCTTC
CDR3: CASSLLAGWDNEQFF
J: TRBJ2-1
V: TRBV11-2
size: -
D: TRBD2

DNA: TGTGCCAGTAGCCCCGGGATAAGAGACGAGCAGTACTTC
CDR3: CASSPGIRDEQYF
J: TRBJ2-7
V: TRBV19
size: -
D: -

DNA: TGTGCCAGCAGTCCAGCAGGTTACGAGCAGTACTTC
CDR3: CASSPAGYEQYF
J: TRBJ2-7
V: TRBV7-8
size: -
D: -

DNA: TGTGCCAGCTCACCAACCACCGGGGAGGGGGCATGGGTCACTGAAGCTTTCTTT
CDR3: CASSPTTGEGAWVTEAFF
J: TRBJ1-1
V: TRBV18
size: once
D: TRBD1

DNA: TGTGCCAGCAGTTCCGATCCTTCCTACGAGCAGTACTTC
CDR3: CASSSDPSYEQYF
J: TRBJ2-7
V: TRBV7-9
size: -
D: -

DNA: TGTGCCAGCATTCCCCCAATCGGCTCTGGCTACACCTTC
CDR3: CASIPPIGSGYTF
J: TRBJ1-2
V: TRBV5-5
size: -
D: -

DNA: TGTGCCAGCAGCGAGGGACAGGGGAGCACAGATACGCAGTATTTT
CDR3: CASSEGQGSTDTQYF
J: TRBJ2-3
V: TRBV13
size: -
D: TRBD1

DNA: TGTGCCAGCAGTGACGGGGCCCTAGCGGGAGGCACTGCGGCCCAGTACTTC
CDR3: CASSDGALAGGTAAQYF
J: TRBJ2-5
V: TRBV2
size: -
D: TRBD2

DNA: TGTGCCAGCTCACCACCTAGGGTAGTGGACATGAACACTGAAGCTTTCTTT
CDR3: CASSPPRVVDMNTEAFF
J: TRBJ1-1
V: TRBV18
size: -
D: -

DNA: TGTGCCAGCAGCTTAAATCCCAATTCACCCCTCCACTTT
CDR3: CASSLNPNSPLHF
J: TRBJ1-6
V: TRBV7-9
size: -
D: -

DNA: TGCAGCGCTGTGGACCTCTCCTACAATGAGCAGTTCTTC
CDR3: CSAVDLSYNEQFF
J: TRBJ2-1
V: TRBV29-1
size: once
D: -

DNA: TGTGCCAGCAGCTCTACAACAGGGATCAATGAGCAGTTCTTC
CDR3: CASSSTTGINEQFF
J: TRBJ2-1
V: TRBV5-6
size: -
D: -

DNA: TGTGCCAGCAGTTTAGGCGGTTATGGGGACACTGAAGCTTTCTTT
CDR3: CASSLGGYGDTEAFF
J: TRBJ1-1
V: TRBV27
size: -
D: -

DNA: TGTGCCAGCAGCCCCGACAGCATGAACACTGAAGCTTTCTTT
CDR3: CASSPDSMNTEAFF
J: TRBJ1-1
V: TRBV7-3
size: -
D: -

DNA: TGTGCCAGCAGCGGAAAGGTAACGGACCTTAGGAACGAGCAGTACTTC
CDR3: CASSGKVTDLRNEQYF
J: TRBJ2-7
V: TRBV7-9
size: -
D: -

DNA: TGTGCCACCAGCGCTTCCCGGGGCTACGAGCAGTACTTC
CDR3: CATSASRGYEQYF
J: TRBJ2-7
V: TRBV15
size: few
D: -

DNA: TGCGCCAGCAGTGAGTCGCCAGGGGCAGGAAACACCATATATTTT
CDR3: CASSESPGAGNTIYF
J: TRBJ1-3
V: TRBV10-2
size: -
D: -

DNA: TGTGCCAGCAGTGAAGGTGAGCAGTTCTTC
CDR3: CASSEGEQFF
J: TRBJ2-1
V: TRBV11-2
size: -
D: -

DNA: TGTGCCAGCAGTGAAGCGTCCGCGGGATTTTACCATGAGCAGTTCTTC
CDR3: CASSEASAGFYHEQFF
J: TRBJ2-1
V: TRBV6-1
size: -
D: -

DNA: TGTGCCAGCAGTCACTGGGAGGGGAAGGATGGCTACACCTTC
CDR3: CASSHWEGKDGYTF
J: TRBJ1-2
V: TRBV27
size: -
D: -

DNA: TGTGCCAGCAGTCCCCGACAGGGCGACGAGACCCAGTACTTC
CDR3: CASSPRQGDETQYF
J: TRBJ2-5
V: TRBV27
size: -
D: TRBD1

DNA: TGTGCCAGCAGTTTTGACCCGGGACGGCCCTACGAGCAGTACTTC
CDR3: CASSFDPGRPYEQYF
J: TRBJ2-7
V: TRBV5-4
size: -
D: -

DNA: TGTGCCAGCAGCTTGGTTGGAGGGGGCGGCGACTATGGCTACACCTTC
CDR3: CASSLVGGGGDYGYTF
J: TRBJ1-2
V: TRBV5-6
size: few
D: TRBD1

DNA: TGTGCCAGCAGTGAAGCACCGACCAGTAACACCGGGGAGCTGTTTTTT
CDR3: CASSEAPTSNTGELFF
J: TRBJ2-2
V: TRBV6-1
size: -
D: -

DNA: TGTGCCACCAGACGGACAGGGCTTAACAATGAGCAGTTCTTC
CDR3: CATRRTGLNNEQFF
J: TRBJ2-1
V: TRBV15
size: -
D: TRBD1

DNA: TGTGCCTGGAGTGTACTGGGGGGAGACCTCCTCGAGCAGTACTTC
CDR3: CAWSVLGGDLLEQYF
J: TRBJ2-7
V: TRBV30
size: -
D: -

DNA: TGTGCCAGTAGTATTGATCCGAACACTGAAGCTTTCTTT
CDR3: CASSIDPNTEAFF
J: TRBJ1-1
V: TRBV19
size: once
D: -

DNA: TGTGCCAGCAGCGCCTTGGCTCTTCCCGACGACGAGCAGTACTTC
CDR3: CASSALALPDDEQYF
J: TRBJ2-7
V: TRBV9
size: -
D: -